These T cell receptor beta chains were read from a single sample in a study of T cell responses to AZD1222 COVID-19 vaccine. Measured with immunoSEQ multiplex PCR; TCRdb has only the in-frame clones, and not every one. The data show some 55,000 clones, with about 89% seen just once and roughly 2.1% held by the top ten. Here the sequenced sample was peripheral blood, taken on day 0 of AZD1222 vaccination. These receptors were taken from an adult in good health. The CDR3 runs from the conserved cysteine through the conserved F or W. Fields, in order: V gene, J gene, CDR3 protein.

V gene: TRBV28
J gene: TRBJ1-6
CDR3 protein: CASGDLRGIPLDSPLHF

V gene: TRBV9
J gene: TRBJ2-3
CDR3 protein: CASSVRGASTDTQYF

V gene: TRBV30
J gene: TRBJ2-3
CDR3 protein: CAWRPVRNTDTQYF

V gene: TRBV2
J gene: TRBJ2-5
CDR3 protein: CASSEGPREWETQYF

V gene: TRBV7-9
J gene: TRBJ2-1
CDR3 protein: CASSLRLAGGGVDEQFF

V gene: TRBV29-1
J gene: TRBJ2-1
CDR3 protein: CSVETTRANEQFF

V gene: TRBV18
J gene: TRBJ1-2
CDR3 protein: CASSLGGTSTYGYTF

V gene: TRBV7-8
J gene: TRBJ2-3
CDR3 protein: CASSFRTSGSTSTDTQYF

V gene: TRBV5-1
J gene: TRBJ2-3
CDR3 protein: CASSQGLAGDGSDTQYF

V gene: TRBV29-1
J gene: TRBJ1-1
CDR3 protein: CSVSQGRNTEAFF

V gene: TRBV6-1
J gene: TRBJ1-3
CDR3 protein: CASSEAQGSSGNTIYF

V gene: TRBV9
J gene: TRBJ2-5
CDR3 protein: CASSVGSLGGYQETQYF

V gene: TRBV19
J gene: TRBJ1-2
CDR3 protein: CASSIRGTLDYGYTF

V gene: TRBV6-6
J gene: TRBJ1-5
CDR3 protein: CASSYSAGPNQPQHF

V gene: TRBV10-3
J gene: TRBJ1-5
CDR3 protein: CAIRPTGGGQPQHF

V gene: TRBV5-1
J gene: TRBJ2-7
CDR3 protein: CASSLPGAFYEQYF

V gene: TRBV7-2
J gene: TRBJ2-7
CDR3 protein: CASSLGASGRAEQYF

V gene: TRBV5-1
J gene: TRBJ2-5
CDR3 protein: CASSSKETQYF

V gene: TRBV7-9
J gene: TRBJ1-1
CDR3 protein: CASSVGQNTEAFF